A selection of T cell receptor beta chains follows, all from one sample in a study of blood T cell repertoires in COVID-19. Assay: immunoSEQ multiplex PCR; the TCRdb copy retains only in-frame clones and omits some. Of 250,000 to 300,000 clones listed, approximately 91% are singletons. Sequenced input: PBMCs or T cells enriched from blood (not recorded which). The receptor source for this set is a woman aged 25 to 39 who had recovered from COVID-19. CDR3s include the opening cysteine and the closing phenylalanine or tryptophan. Fields, in order: J gene, clone size, V gene, D gene, CDR3 protein, CDR3 DNA. The D gene is left open where the match is weak. A clone size is listed for some rows: how often the clone was seen (once, few, many), or a class if it is expanded.

>TRBJ2-3|-|TRBV3-1/TRBV3-2|TRBD2
CASSLWREADTQYF
TGTGCCAGCAGCTTATGGCGGGAGGCAGATACGCAGTATTTT
>TRBJ2-2|-|TRBV6-6|TRBD2
CASSWGGTSEIGELFF
TGTGCCAGCAGTTGGGGGGGGACTAGCGAAATCGGGGAGCTGTTTTTT
>TRBJ1-2|-|TRBV7-2|-
CASSLSHGYGYTF
TGTGCCAGCAGCTTAAGTCACGGCTATGGCTACACCTTC
>TRBJ1-2|-|TRBV30|-
CAWKQGGFYGYTF
TGTGCCTGGAAACAGGGTGGCTTCTATGGCTACACCTTC
>TRBJ1-1|-|TRBV6-4|TRBD1
CASRADRLNTEAFF
TGTGCCAGCAGAGCGGACAGGCTGAACACTGAAGCTTTCTTT
>TRBJ2-3|-|TRBV11-2|TRBD2
CASSPRLAGAQADTQYF
TGTGCCAGCAGCCCCCGACTAGCGGGGGCCCAGGCAGATACGCAGTATTTT
>TRBJ2-7|-|TRBV6-5|-
CASQRQGSSYEQYF
TGTGCCAGCCAACGGCAGGGCAGCTCCTACGAGCAGTACTTC
>TRBJ1-3|-|TRBV18|TRBD1
CASSPRDSFSGNTIYF
TGTGCCAGCTCACCCCGGGACAGTTTCTCTGGAAACACCATATATTTT
>TRBJ1-2|-|TRBV28|TRBD1
CASSSLGTAYGYTF
TGTGCCAGCAGTTCGCTCGGGACAGCTTATGGCTACACCTTC
>TRBJ2-2|-|TRBV7-9|-
CASSLPLDSKSGELFF
TGTGCCAGCAGCTTGCCACTCGACAGTAAATCCGGGGAGCTGTTTTTT
>TRBJ2-1|-|TRBV12-1|-
CASSPLSGGAPNEQFF
TGTGCCAGCAGCCCACTTAGCGGGGGGGCCCCCAATGAGCAGTTCTTC
>TRBJ2-1|-|TRBV12-3/TRBV12-4|-
CASRGTPNEQFF
TGTGCCAGCAGGGGGACACCCAATGAGCAGTTCTTC
>TRBJ2-7|once|TRBV5-1|TRBD2
CASSSGLAGAEQYF
TGCGCCAGCAGCTCGGGACTAGCGGGAGCCGAGCAGTACTTC
>TRBJ1-4|-|TRBV3-1/TRBV3-2|-
CASNSPFEKLFF
TGTGCCAGCAACAGTCCTTTTGAAAAACTGTTTTTT
>TRBJ1-3|-|TRBV4-3|-
CASSQVEGRNTIYF
TGCGCCAGCAGCCAAGTGGAGGGTAGAAACACCATATATTTT
>TRBJ1-1|-|TRBV28|-
CASSPLDRTRKNTEAFF
TGTGCCAGCAGTCCCTTAGACAGGACACGAAAAAACACTGAAGCTTTCTTT
>TRBJ2-1|-|TRBV28|-
CASTRLPSEQFF
TGTGCCAGCACCCGTCTGCCCAGTGAGCAGTTCTTC